The entry that follows covers one T cell receptor (beta chain) sequence. These data originate in a study of graft-versus-host responses after intestinal transplantation. The data were produced by immunoSEQ multiplex PCR, yet TCRdb's version contains in-frame clones alone and is incomplete. The sample lists 14,000 to 15,000 clones, around 96% occurring once. This receptor was identified in a human patient who received an intestinal transplant, so some T cells may come from the graft donor. The sample in question was PBMCs, obtained 9 days after transplant.

For the CDR3, the DNA is TGTGCCAGGGGACTAGCGGGGAGCGAGGGGGCCTCCGAGCAGTACTTC. It is translated as CARGLAGSEGASEQYF. This chain links TRBV2 with TRBJ2-7; TRBD2 agrees at 13 bases. The junction had 14 bases not matched to a gene; V was cut back by 9 bases and J by 6 bases. The CDR3 sequence is 16 residues long. CDR1 SNHLY and CDR2 FYNNEI come from the germline V gene.